This T cell receptor (beta chain) stems from a study of OX40 agonist ivuxolimab in advanced cancers. Study background: Every 2 weeks, patients got intravenous ivuxolimab at one of six dose levels (0.01-10 mg/kg). Of mixed ages from about 20 to 85 and averaging about 60 years, the group was around 78% male.

With regard to this clone: Its antigen is currently unknown.

Clones were sequenced by immunoSEQ multiplex PCR, and TCRdb holds only the in-frame ones, with some missing. The sample holds approximately 80,000 clones; about 91% are singletons and the top ten take approximately 7%. Findings and limits, study-wide: At 0.1 to 3.0 mg/kg and by week 6, CD4+ and CD8+ T cells in the blood had expanded clonally.

Patients who had autoimmune disease history or got systemic immunosuppression were left out. Sample: CD4+ or CD8+ T cells sorted from blood, taken in a trial of the OX40 agonist ivuxolimab. The sequence came from an adult with an advanced solid tumor such as melanoma, head and neck, liver or kidney cancer.

In nucleotides, the CDR3 is TGTGCCAGCAGCCAAGACCGGGACAGCTATGGCTACACCTTC. It translates to CASSQDRDSYGYTF. The rearrangement uses TRBV4-2 and TRBJ1-2; 7 bases map to TRBD1. Trimming removed 0 bases from V and 4 bases from J; junction bases left unmatched: 2. The CDR3 contains 14 residues. Germline CDR1 and CDR2: LGHNA and YNFKEQ.